Below, 32 T cell receptor beta chains from the same sample are listed, as sequenced in a study of blood T cell repertoires in COVID-19. Profiled with immunoSEQ multiplex PCR; TCRdb holds only in-frame clones, not every one. The sample includes 65,000 to 80,000 clones, roughly 84% of them seen just once. Sequenced sample: peripheral blood. The receptors originated from a human donor in a cohort sampled during active COVID-19.

The V and J genes are TRBV24-1 and TRBJ2-3, with D perhaps matching TRBD1 (7 bases). Germline V gene sequence: CDR1 KGHDR, CDR2 SFDVKD. This CDR3 comprises 14 residues. The V end lost 9 bases, the J end lost 5 bases, and 17 bases lay between the germline ends. This CDR3 reads CATGGNRGQDTQYF. The CDR3 DNA is TGTGCCACCGGGGGGAACAGGGGTCAAGATACGCAGTATTTT.

The chain employs TRBV3-1 (or the pseudogene TRBV3-2) and TRBJ1-1; TRBD1 agrees at 9 bases. Germline assignment: CDR1 LGHDT and CDR2 YNNKEL (reference sequence). V shed 2 bases and J 5 bases; nucleotides not matched to a gene: 3. The CDR3 has 14 amino acids. The chain's CDR3 is CASSQPGTGTEAFF. Here the CDR3 DNA reads TGTGCCAGCAGCCAACCCGGGACAGGGACTGAAGCTTTCTTT.

The chain combines TRBV7-9 with TRBJ2-5; D is unresolved. CDR3 size: 15 residues. Germline loops: CDR1 SEHNR, CDR2 FQNEAQ (reference sequence). V lost 4 bases and J 5 bases, leaving 17 bases between the germline ends. The CDR3 bases are TGTGCCAGCAGCTCCCTGAGGCGGTCCGGGGAGACCCAGTACTTC. This codes for CASSSLRRSGETQYF.

The genes are TRBV3-1 (or the pseudogene TRBV3-2) and TRBJ2-3, with D possibly being TRBD1 (6 bases). The CDR3 has 15 amino acids. The germline CDR1 and CDR2 sequences are LGHDT and YNNKEL (reference sequence). Trimming removed 5 bases from V and 0 bases from J, with 12 bases in between. CDR3 nucleotide sequence: TGTGCCAGCAGCGTTGGGGGCCTTAGCACAGATACGCAGTATTTT. It is translated as CASSVGGLSTDTQYF.

The V and J genes are TRBV10-2 and TRBJ2-7; 8 bases align to TRBD2. Germline V lookup: CDR1 WSHSY, CDR2 SAAADI. This CDR3 region has 15 residues. The ends lost 3 bases at V and 0 bases at J; junction bases unmatched: 4. The CDR3 region has the DNA TGCGCCAGCAGTGAAAAAGCGGGAGCCTCCTACGAGCAGTACTTC. Translated, it gives CASSEKAGASYEQYF.

V is TRBV5-1 and J is TRBJ2-5; D unresolved. The CDR3 runs to 14 residues. Germline V gene sequence: CDR1 SGHRS, CDR2 YFSETQ. Trimming pared 0 bases from V and 5 bases from J, leaving 11 bases between. CDR3 residues: CASSLESSEETQYF. The CDR3 DNA sequence: TGCGCCAGCAGCTTGGAGAGTTCGGAGGAGACCCAGTACTTC.

This sequence joins TRBV13 and TRBJ1-1, with D perhaps TRBD1 (5 bases). The CDR3 totals 12 residues. Germline V gene sequence: CDR1 PRHDT, CDR2 FYEKMQ (reference sequence). Trimming left V 3 bases short and J 7 bases short, with 9 bases between. The CDR3: CASSFDRLEAFF. CDR3 coding DNA: TGTGCCAGCAGCTTCGACAGACTTGAAGCTTTCTTT.

The table lists this clone with a count of one. The gene calls are TRBV23-1 and TRBJ1-5, with TRBD1 matching 10 bases. TRBV23-1 falls under the ORF class, with uncertain function. With 6 bases clipped from V and 2 bases from J, the junction kept 10 bases outside the gene matches. The CDR3 runs to 17 residues. CDR3 sequence reads: CASSRGRQGACNQPQHF. DNA for the CDR3: TGCGCCAGCAGCCGGGGGAGACAGGGGGCGTGCAATCAGCCCCAGCATTTT.

The chain joins TRBV5-1 to TRBJ1-4; 10 bases map to TRBD1. J lost 4 bases, V lost 0 bases, and 3 bases had no gene match. This CDR3 is 16 amino acids long. The germline gives CDR1 SGHRS, CDR2 YFSETQ. CDR3 DNA: TGCGCCAGCAGCTTGGAAGGGGACAGGGGTAATGAAAAACTGTTTTTT. It codes for CASSLEGDRGNEKLFF.

The gene calls are TRBV10-3 and TRBJ1-3, with no clear D. CDR1 and CDR2 (germline): ENHRY, SYGVKD. The CDR3 runs 14 residues. The ends were cut back, 6 bases at V and 1 base at J, with 10 bases in the middle. The CDR3 protein is CAISPGESGNTIYF. As DNA, the CDR3 is TGTGCCATCAGCCCCGGGGAGTCTGGAAACACCATATATTTT.

The chain is built from TRBV6-5 and TRBJ2-7, with 8 bases aligning to TRBD2. Germline V CDR1 and CDR2: MNHEY, SVGAGI. This CDR3 is 16 amino acids long. Germline trimming cut 0 bases from V and 2 bases from J; bases unmatched to any gene: 6. The CDR3 nucleotides read TGTGCCAGCAGTTACTCCGCGGCGGGAGGAACCTACGAGCAGTACTTC. This encodes CASSYSAAGGTYEQYF.

The J gene is TRBJ1-2, the V gene TRBV28; weak D call: TRBD1 (5 bases). V was trimmed by 5 bases and J by 8 bases, leaving 12 bases between them. Germline V gives CDR1 MDHEN, CDR2 SYDVKM. This CDR3 spans 12 amino acids. The CDR3 here is CASSLDTRGYTF. CDR3 nucleotide sequence: TGTGCCAGCAGTCTGGACACTCGAGGCTACACCTTC.

The chain combines TRBV2 with TRBJ2-5, with a weak D call TRBD2 (5 bases). The CDR3 spans 16 residues. Trimming stripped 1 base from V and 4 bases from J, with 16 bases between. Germline lookup yields CDR1 SNHLY and CDR2 FYNNEI. CDR3 coding DNA: TGTGCCAGCAGTGAAGAAGGCCCGGGGAGCGGAGAGACCCAGTACTTC. It translates to CASSEEGPGSGETQYF.

In its sample, this clone was seen a few times. The chain recombines TRBV18 with TRBJ2-7; tentative D call: TRBD1 (6 bases). The CDR3 consists of 12 residues. Trimming took 6 bases from V and 7 from J, leaving 13 bases between them. Germline CDR1 reads KGHSH; CDR2 reads LQKENI. This chain's CDR3 is CASSLGTQEQYF. In DNA, the CDR3 is TGTGCCAGCTCGCTCGGGACACAGGAGCAGTACTTC.

The gene calls are TRBV19 and TRBJ2-1, with D tentatively TRBD2 (6 bases). Trimming shortened V by 4 bases and J by 1 base, and 17 bases separated the two germline ends. Germline V CDR1 and CDR2: LNHDA, SQIVND (reference sequence). The CDR3 runs to 17 residues. CDR3 in amino acids: CASSTVLGLTSYNEQFF. The DNA for the CDR3 is TGTGCCAGTAGTACGGTCTTAGGACTAACTTCCTACAATGAGCAGTTCTTC.

The chain has TRBV2 and TRBJ1-2; D not resolved. Germline CDR1 SNHLY, CDR2 FYNNEI. The CDR3 has 15 residues. The germline V and J ends were trimmed by 8 bases and 1 base, with 17 bases remaining between them. The CDR3 reads CASDTESVGNYGYTF. The CDR3 bases are TGTGCCAGCGATACGGAGTCGGTTGGTAACTATGGCTACACCTTC.

This sequence joins TRBV28 and TRBJ1-5; tentatively, D is TRBD1 (6 bases). Germline CDR1 reads MDHEN; CDR2 reads SYDVKM. The CDR3 spans 15 residues. Trimming took off 6 bases at V and 4 bases at J, with 16 bases between the two ends. This CDR3 is CASSLTGLANQPQHF. CDR3 in DNA: TGTGCCAGCAGCCTGACAGGATTGGCAAATCAGCCCCAGCATTTT.

The rearrangement uses TRBV7-8 and TRBJ2-3; 10 bases line up with TRBD2. The CDR3 is 19 residues long. After removal of 5 bases from V and 5 bases from J, the junction contained 19 bases not matched to a gene. Germline V CDR1 and CDR2: SGHVS, FQNEAQ. CDR3 in DNA: TGTGCCAGCAGCACAAGGGGCTTGCCAGTGACTAGCGGGTTAGATACGCAGTATTTT. It codes for CASSTRGLPVTSGLDTQYF.

This clone has only a few counts. This chain uses TRBV29-1 with TRBJ2-7; TRBD2 matches at 10 bases. V trimming: 1 base; J trimming: 9 bases; junction bases outside the gene matches: 6. The CDR3 consists of 13 residues. Germline assignment: CDR1 SQVTM and CDR2 ANQGSEA. The CDR3 loop reads CSVEAASGSGQYF. The CDR3 DNA reads as TGCAGCGTTGAAGCGGCTAGCGGGAGCGGGCAGTACTTC.

The rearrangement joins TRBV2 to TRBJ1-1; TRBD1 is a possible D gene (5 bases). The germline V and J ends were trimmed by 4 bases and 5 bases, with 20 bases remaining between them. This CDR3 region has 16 residues. Looked up from germline, CDR1 is SNHLY and CDR2 is FYNNEI. DNA for the CDR3: TGTGCCAGCAGTGTTGCGGCTGACCGGGGGGGGACTGAAGCTTTCTTT. Its translation: CASSVAADRGGTEAFF. The variable domain in full, with the rest retrieved from reference TRBV2 and TRBJ1-1, is EPEVTQTPSHQVTQMGQEVILRCVPISNHLYFYWYRQILGQKVEFLVSFYNNEISEKSEIFDDQFSVERPDGSNFTLKIRSTKLEDSAMYFCASSVAADRGGTEAFFGQGTRLTVV.

This clone was seen a few times. The V gene is TRBV28, the J gene TRBJ2-1, with 7 nucleotides matching TRBD2. Trimming took 7 bases from V and 8 from J; bases not matched to a gene: 14. This CDR3 comprises 15 residues. Germline-derived CDR1 and CDR2 are MDHEN and SYDVKM. The DNA of the CDR3 is TGTGCCAGCACCCCCGGGACTAAGGCCTTCGATGAGCAGTTCTTC. Translating it yields CASTPGTKAFDEQFF.

This chain connects TRBV5-6 to TRBJ1-4; TRBD1 might be the D (6 bases). The CDR3 loop spans 13 amino acids. The V end was cut by 2 bases, the J end by 10 bases, with 12 bases between. Germline V gene lookup returns CDR1 SGHDT and CDR2 YYEEEE. The chain's CDR3 is CASSLRQAGKLFF. In nucleotides, the CDR3 is TGTGCCAGCAGCTTAAGACAGGCCGGAAAACTGTTTTTT.

This clone was counted between two and nine times. The chain links TRBV2 to TRBJ2-1; 9 positions agree with TRBD1. Per the germline V gene, CDR1 is SNHLY and CDR2 is FYNNEI. This CDR3 is 14 amino acids long. J lost 4 bases, V lost 8 bases, and 6 bases had no gene match. The CDR3 nucleotides are TGTGCCAGCTCATCCGGGACAGGGTACAATGAGCAGTTCTTC. This translates into CASSSGTGYNEQFF.

The sample holds a few counts of this clone. The rearrangement uses TRBV6-2 or TRBV6-3 and TRBJ1-1; TRBD1 is a possible D gene (6 bases). CDR3 length equals 16 residues. Germline-derived CDR1 and CDR2 are MNHEY and SVGEGT. V gave up 6 bases and J gave up 5 bases, with 22 bases separating them. The CDR3 nucleotides read TGTGCCAGCAGCCCATCCGCCGCCAGGGGCAATACTGAAGCTTTCTTT. Amino acid sequence: CASSPSAARGNTEAFF.

The V and J genes are TRBV10-3 and TRBJ2-7; unclear D gene. CDR1 and CDR2 (germline): ENHRY, SYGVKD. The V and J ends lost 4 bases and 4 bases respectively, with 11 bases between them. This CDR3 is 13 amino acids long. The CDR3, as DNA: TGTGCCATCAGTGTAGCTAGAGCTTACGAGCAGTACTTC. Protein: CAISVARAYEQYF.

V and J are TRBV29-1 and TRBJ2-1, with 15 bases matching TRBD2. The ends lost 5 bases at V and 10 bases at J; junction bases unmatched: 12. Germline V gene sequence: CDR1 SQVTM, CDR2 ANQGSEA. This CDR3 is 16 amino acids long. The CDR3 is CSVLTGLAGGRNEQFF. DNA of the CDR3: TGCAGCGTTCTCACCGGACTAGCGGGGGGGAGAAACGAGCAGTTCTTC.

The chain employs TRBV5-1 and TRBJ2-6, with a weak D call TRBD2 (6 bases). The CDR3 is made up of 17 amino acids. Trimming shortened V by 4 bases and J by 2 bases, and 16 bases separated the two germline ends. Germline values: CDR1 SGHRS, CDR2 YFSETQ. The CDR3 nucleotides are TGCGCCAGCAGCCCCACCCGGTGGAGGGCTGGGGCCAACGTCCTGACTTTC. Amino acids: CASSPTRWRAGANVLTF.

The gene calls are TRBV6-6 and TRBJ2-2; 7 positions agree with TRBD2. Trimming cost V 0 bases and J 5 bases; bases outside gene matches: 6. The CDR3 runs 16 residues. From germline, CDR1 is MNHNY and CDR2 SVGAGI (reference sequence). This chain's CDR3 is CASSYSGGGGTGELFF. As DNA, the CDR3 is TGTGCCAGCAGTTACTCGGGCGGGGGAGGAACCGGGGAGCTGTTTTTT.

The rearrangement links TRBV2 to TRBJ2-3; TRBD2 agrees at 10 bases. This CDR3 is built from 16 residues. Losses at the gene ends were 6 bases for V and 2 bases for J; bases not matched to a gene: 8. Germline V gene data show CDR1 as SNHLY and CDR2 as FYNNEI. Written as DNA, the CDR3 is TGTGCCAGCAGGGGGGGACTAGCGAGCTCCACAGATACGCAGTATTTT. This gives the protein CASRGGLASSTDTQYF.

This clone was found once. V gene TRBV6-6 combines with J gene TRBJ2-3; 11 bases align to TRBD1. Germline CDR1 is MNHNY and CDR2 is SVGAGI (reference sequence). V dropped 5 bases and J dropped 6; count of bases not matched to a gene: 7. This CDR3 region has 15 residues. In nucleotides, the CDR3 is TGTGCCAGCAGTCGGGGACAGGGGGTGATGGATACGCAGTATTTT. This gives the protein CASSRGQGVMDTQYF.

J is TRBJ2-2 and V is TRBV7-3; 9 nucleotides match TRBD1. Germline CDR1 and CDR2: SGHTA and FQGTGA. The ends lost 2 bases at V and 5 bases at J; junction bases unmatched: 6. The length of the CDR3 is 16 residues. CDR3 in amino acids: CASSLDGTGLTGELFF. CDR3 nucleotides: TGTGCCAGCAGCTTAGATGGGACAGGGTTAACCGGGGAGCTGTTTTTT.

V and J are TRBV24-1 and TRBJ2-1, with 10 bases that match TRBD1. Germline V gene sequence: CDR1 KGHDR, CDR2 SFDVKD. This CDR3 is built from 15 residues. V shed 3 bases and J 9 bases; nucleotides not matched to a gene: 7. The CDR3 DNA reads TGTGCCACCAGTGATCCGGGACAGGGGTTTGGTGAGCAGTTCTTC. It translates to CATSDPGQGFGEQFF.